A single T cell receptor (beta chain) is shown here with its context. This sample is drawn from a study of blood T cell repertoires in COVID-19. The data were produced by immunoSEQ multiplex PCR, yet TCRdb's version contains in-frame clones alone and is incomplete. The data show under 200,000 clones, less than 90% seen once. Specimen: PBMCs or T cells enriched from blood (not recorded which). This clonotype was sampled from a woman aged 45-60 years who had recovered from COVID-19.

The CDR3 protein is CASSQGGTGVIGYTF. CDR3 bases: TGCGCCAGCAGCCAAGGCGGGACAGGGGTAATTGGCTACACCTTC. The genes are TRBV4-1 and TRBJ1-2; TRBD1 matches 10 bases. Per germline, CDR1 MGHRA and CDR2 YSYEKL. V was clipped by 1 base and J by 7 bases; unmatched bases: 6. The CDR3 runs 15 residues.